The T cell receptor beta chain described here comes from a study of CD8+ T cells in alopecia areata. Overall study results and limits: Patients displayed less clarity in TCR sharing than mice, a finding possibly related to HLA. Sequencing of scalp samples also captures resident alphabeta T cells of normal skin.

CDR3 length: 16 amino acids. The germline gives CDR1 SGDLS, CDR2 YYNGEE. Between the trimmed V and J ends, which lost 3 bases and 3 bases, there was a span of 15 bases. RNA extraction and reverse transcription yielded cDNA as sequencing template. The method was immunoSEQ multiplex PCR; TCRdb's version includes in-frame clones alone and lacks a portion of them. The sample gives more than 150,000 clones, 51% of which show up once; about 9.4% is in the top ten. The table lists this clone with a few counts. Its antigen is unknown. The treatment denotes: oral pan-JAK inhibitor, 5-10 mg twice daily. The sample was CD8+ T cells sorted from blood, taken around week 52, from a patient treated with tofacitinib. The chain recombines TRBV9 with TRBJ2-2; maybe TRBD2 (7 bases). The clonotype was recovered from a human donor with alopecia areata. CDR3: CASSGVGGLYTGELFF. CDR3 DNA: TGTGCCAGCAGCGGTGTCGGGGGGCTCTACACCGGGGAGCTGTTTTTT.